This TCR beta chain was profiled in a study of CD4+ T cells in melanoma. TCRdb's copy holds only in-frame clones and misses some; the assay was immunoSEQ multiplex PCR. The sample includes more than 90,000 clones, about 90% of them seen just once. There are 17 residues in the CDR3. V was pared by 7 bases and J by 8 bases, with 16 bases of the junction left unmatched. Germline V lookup: CDR1 LNHDA, CDR2 SQIVND (reference sequence). The source of this sequence is a human donor with melanoma. The chain links TRBV19 to TRBJ2-2, with 10 bases lining up with TRBD2. Specimen: peripheral blood. Here the CDR3 reads CASTQSPRTSGRGELFF. The CDR3 DNA reads as TGTGCCAGTACCCAATCCCCCCGGACTAGCGGCAGGGGGGAGCTGTTTTTT.